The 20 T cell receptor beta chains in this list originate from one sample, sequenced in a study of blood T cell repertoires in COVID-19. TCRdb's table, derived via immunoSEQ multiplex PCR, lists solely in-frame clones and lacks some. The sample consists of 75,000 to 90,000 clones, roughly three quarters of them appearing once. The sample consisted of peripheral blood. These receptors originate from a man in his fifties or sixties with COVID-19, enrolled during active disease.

This chain's CDR3 is CASSGGDSRGPHNEQFF. DNA for the CDR3: TGTGCCAGCAGTGGTGGGGACAGTCGGGGGCCCCACAATGAGCAGTTCTTC. The rearrangement links TRBV6-1 to TRBJ2-1; D is possibly TRBD1 (7 bases). V was trimmed by 4 bases and J by 5 bases, leaving 21 bases between them. CDR1 is MNHNS, CDR2 SASEGT, per germline. The CDR3 contains 17 residues.

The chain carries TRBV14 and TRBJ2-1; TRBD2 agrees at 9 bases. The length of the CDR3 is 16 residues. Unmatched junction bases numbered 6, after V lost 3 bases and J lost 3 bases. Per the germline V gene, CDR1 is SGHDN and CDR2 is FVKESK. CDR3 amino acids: CASSHSGTSSYNEQFF. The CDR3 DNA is TGTGCCAGCAGCCACTCCGGGACTAGCAGCTACAATGAGCAGTTCTTC.

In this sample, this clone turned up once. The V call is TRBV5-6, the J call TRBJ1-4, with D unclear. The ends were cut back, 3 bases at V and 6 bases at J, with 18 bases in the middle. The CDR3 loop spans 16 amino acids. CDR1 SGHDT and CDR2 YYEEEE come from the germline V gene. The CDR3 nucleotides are TGTGCCAGCAGCTCCTACGCGACACAAAGAGATGAAAAACTGTTTTTT. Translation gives CASSSYATQRDEKLFF.

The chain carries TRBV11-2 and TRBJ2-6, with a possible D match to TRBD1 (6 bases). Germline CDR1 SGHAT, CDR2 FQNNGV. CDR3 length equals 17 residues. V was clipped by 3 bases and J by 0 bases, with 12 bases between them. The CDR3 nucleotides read TGTGCCAGCAGCTTGACAGGTTCTCACTCTGGGGCCAACGTCCTGACTTTC. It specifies CASSLTGSHSGANVLTF.

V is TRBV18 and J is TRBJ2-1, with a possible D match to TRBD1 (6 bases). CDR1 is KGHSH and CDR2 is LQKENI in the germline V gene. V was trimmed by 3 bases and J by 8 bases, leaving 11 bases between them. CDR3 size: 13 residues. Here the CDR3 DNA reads TGTGCCAGCTCACCGGACAGCTCTGATGAGCAGTTCTTC. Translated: CASSPDSSDEQFF.

The DNA for the CDR3 is TGTGCCAGCAGACAAAGCTCTGGAAACACCATATATTTT. It translates to CASRQSSGNTIYF. V and J are TRBV7-9 and TRBJ1-3; no reliable D call. Deletions cut 6 bases from V and 0 bases from J, with 6 bases between. CDR3 length: 13 amino acids. Germline-derived CDR1 and CDR2 are SEHNR and FQNEAQ (reference sequence).

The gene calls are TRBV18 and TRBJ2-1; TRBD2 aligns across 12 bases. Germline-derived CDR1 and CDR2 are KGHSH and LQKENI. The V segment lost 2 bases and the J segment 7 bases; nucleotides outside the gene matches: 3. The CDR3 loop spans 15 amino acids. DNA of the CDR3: TGTGCCAGCTCACCAAGGACTAGCGGGATGAATGAGCAGTTCTTC. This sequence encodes CASSPRTSGMNEQFF.

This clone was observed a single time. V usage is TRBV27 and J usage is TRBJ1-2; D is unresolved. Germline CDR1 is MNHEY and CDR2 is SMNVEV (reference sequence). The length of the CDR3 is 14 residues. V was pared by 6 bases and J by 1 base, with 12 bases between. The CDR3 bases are TGTGCCAGCAGGGGCCTCGGACTTAACTATGGCTACACCTTC. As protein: CASRGLGLNYGYTF.

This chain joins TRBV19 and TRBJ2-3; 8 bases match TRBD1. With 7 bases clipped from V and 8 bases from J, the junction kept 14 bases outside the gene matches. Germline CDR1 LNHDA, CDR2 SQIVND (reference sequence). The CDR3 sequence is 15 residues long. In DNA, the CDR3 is TGTGCCAGTAAAAACCCGGACAGGGTGTGGAGTACGCAGTATTTT. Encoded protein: CASKNPDRVWSTQYF.

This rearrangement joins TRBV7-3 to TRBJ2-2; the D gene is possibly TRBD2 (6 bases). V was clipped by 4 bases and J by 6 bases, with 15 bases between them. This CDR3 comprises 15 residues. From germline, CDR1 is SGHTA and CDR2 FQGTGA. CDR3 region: CASSSPGGDAGELFF. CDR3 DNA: TGTGCCAGCAGCTCCCCCGGCGGGGATGCCGGGGAGCTGTTTTTT.

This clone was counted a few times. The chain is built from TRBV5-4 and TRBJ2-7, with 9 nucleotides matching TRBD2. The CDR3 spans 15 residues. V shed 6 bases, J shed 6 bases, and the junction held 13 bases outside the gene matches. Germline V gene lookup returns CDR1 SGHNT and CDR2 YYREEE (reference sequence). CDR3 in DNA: TGTGCCAGCACCCCTGGCGGGACTAGCCAAGGCGAGCAGTACTTC. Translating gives CASTPGGTSQGEQYF.

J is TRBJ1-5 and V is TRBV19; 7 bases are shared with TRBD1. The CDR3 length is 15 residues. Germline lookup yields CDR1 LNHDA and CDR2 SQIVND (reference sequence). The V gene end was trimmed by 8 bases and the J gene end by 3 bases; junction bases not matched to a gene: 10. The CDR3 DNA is TGTGCCAGTTGGGACAGTCGGAGACCCAATCAGCCCCAGCATTTT. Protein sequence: CASWDSRRPNQPQHF.

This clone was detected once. CDR3 sequence reads: CAMGLMSSYEQYF. The CDR3 bases are TGTGCCATGGGCCTAATGAGCTCCTACGAGCAGTACTTC. This chain joins TRBV2 and TRBJ2-7; the D is unclear. The germline gives CDR1 SNHLY, CDR2 FYNNEI. Trimming removed 10 bases from V and 0 bases from J, with 13 bases in between. This CDR3 is built from 13 residues.

CDR3 nucleotide sequence: TGTGCCAGCAGTCCGGGGGGGCGAGATACGCAGTATTTT. Residues: CASSPGGRDTQYF. This chain uses TRBV6-5 with TRBJ2-3, with 8 bases matching TRBD2. V shed 5 bases and J 5 bases; nucleotides not matched to a gene: 3. The CDR3 is made up of 13 amino acids. Germline V gives CDR1 MNHEY, CDR2 SVGAGI.

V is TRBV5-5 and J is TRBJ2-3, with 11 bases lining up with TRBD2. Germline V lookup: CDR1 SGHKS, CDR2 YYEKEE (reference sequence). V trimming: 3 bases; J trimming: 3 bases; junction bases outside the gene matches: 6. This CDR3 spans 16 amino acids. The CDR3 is CASSWKGTSGTDTQYF. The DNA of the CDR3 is TGTGCCAGCAGCTGGAAGGGGACTAGCGGAACAGATACGCAGTATTTT.

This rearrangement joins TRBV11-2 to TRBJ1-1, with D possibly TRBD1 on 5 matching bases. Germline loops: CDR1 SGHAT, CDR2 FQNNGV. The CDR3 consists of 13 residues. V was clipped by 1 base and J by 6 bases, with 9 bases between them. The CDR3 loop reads CASSLVGGAEAFF. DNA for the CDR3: TGTGCCAGCAGCTTAGTTGGAGGGGCTGAAGCTTTCTTT. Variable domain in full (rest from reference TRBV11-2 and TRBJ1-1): EAGVAQSPRYKIIEKRQSVAFWCNPISGHATLYWYQQILGQGPKLLIQFQNNGVVDDSQLPKDRFSAERLKGVDSTLKIQPAKLEDSAVYLCASSLVGGAEAFFGQGTRLTVV.

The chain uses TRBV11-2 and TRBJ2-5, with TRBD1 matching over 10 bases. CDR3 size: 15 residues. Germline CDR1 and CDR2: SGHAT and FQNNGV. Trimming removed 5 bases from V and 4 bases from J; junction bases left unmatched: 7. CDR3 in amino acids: CASSPDRGRGETQYF. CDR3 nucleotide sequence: TGTGCCAGCAGCCCGGACAGGGGGAGAGGAGAGACCCAGTACTTC.

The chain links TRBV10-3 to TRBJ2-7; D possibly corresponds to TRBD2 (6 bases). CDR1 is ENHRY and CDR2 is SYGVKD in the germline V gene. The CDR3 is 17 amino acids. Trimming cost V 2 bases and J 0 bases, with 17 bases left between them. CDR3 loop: CAISEPAGTPNSYEQYF. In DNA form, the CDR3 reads TGTGCCATCAGTGAGCCGGCCGGGACTCCAAACTCCTACGAGCAGTACTTC.

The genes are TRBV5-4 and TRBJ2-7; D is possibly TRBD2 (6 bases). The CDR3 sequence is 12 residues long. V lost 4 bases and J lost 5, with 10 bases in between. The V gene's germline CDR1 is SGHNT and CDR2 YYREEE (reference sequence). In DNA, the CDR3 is TGTGCCAGCAGCCGGGACTGGCACGAGCAGTACTTC. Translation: CASSRDWHEQYF.

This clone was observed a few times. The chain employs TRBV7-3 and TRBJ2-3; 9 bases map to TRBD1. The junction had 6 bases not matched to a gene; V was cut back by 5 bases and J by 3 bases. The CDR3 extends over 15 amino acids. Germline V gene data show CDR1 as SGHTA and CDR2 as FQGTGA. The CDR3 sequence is CASSPDRGRTDTQYF. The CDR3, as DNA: TGTGCCAGCAGCCCGGACAGGGGTAGGACAGATACGCAGTATTTT.